A single sample gave rise to the 8 T cell receptor beta chains below, sequenced in a study of T cell responses to AZD1222 COVID-19 vaccine. The repertoire was sequenced with immunoSEQ multiplex PCR; TCRdb's copy has only in-frame clones and lacks some. The sample holds 200,000 or so clones; 94% are singletons and the top ten take about 9.2%. The specimen comprised peripheral blood, sampled on day 0 of AZD1222 vaccination. These receptors were collected from an adult in good health.

The V and J genes are TRBV11-2 and TRBJ1-2, with 7 bases that match TRBD1. V was clipped by 6 bases and J by 7 bases; unmatched bases: 5. Germline assignment: CDR1 SGHAT and CDR2 FQNNGV. CDR3 size: 12 residues. The CDR3 nucleotides are TGTGCCAGCAGTCAGACAGGGACTGGCTACACCTTC. As protein: CASSQTGTGYTF.

The chain employs TRBV9 and TRBJ1-1; D is unresolved. Per germline, CDR1 SGDLS and CDR2 YYNGEE. CDR3 length: 12 residues. Trimming took off 5 bases at V and 1 base at J, with 6 bases between the two ends. The chain's CDR3 is CASRGTNTEAFF. As DNA, the CDR3 is TGTGCCAGCAGGGGAACGAACACTGAAGCTTTCTTT.

This chain uses TRBV28 with TRBJ2-7; 7 bases are shared with TRBD1. CDR3 length: 16 amino acids. In germline, CDR1 is MDHEN, CDR2 SYDVKM. V lost 5 bases, J lost 0 bases, and 10 bases stayed unmatched. CDR3 protein: CASSPPETGISYEQYF. The DNA of the CDR3 is TGTGCCAGCAGTCCCCCAGAGACAGGGATCTCCTACGAGCAGTACTTC.

The chain uses TRBV7-9 and TRBJ1-1, with a tentative D call TRBD1 (6 bases). This CDR3 is 15 amino acids long. Germline V gives CDR1 SEHNR, CDR2 FQNEAQ (reference sequence). V lost 5 bases and J 8 bases, leaving 21 bases between the germline ends. The CDR3 DNA reads TGTGCCAGCAGCCAATCCGGGACATGGGGTCCGGAAGCTTTCTTT. Translation: CASSQSGTWGPEAFF.

This clone appeared once. V gene TRBV28 combines with J gene TRBJ2-7, with D possibly being TRBD1 or TRBD2 (6 bases each). Deletions cut 8 bases from V and 5 bases from J, with 13 bases between. Germline V gene sequence: CDR1 MDHEN, CDR2 SYDVKM. CDR3 length equals 12 residues. Written as DNA, the CDR3 is TGTGCCAGCCATTCAAGGGGGGACGAGCAGTACTTC. Encoded protein: CASHSRGDEQYF.

This chain links TRBV27 with TRBJ2-7; 7 bases match TRBD2. The junction had 13 bases not matched to a gene; V was cut back by 7 bases and J by 4 bases. CDR1 is MNHEY, CDR2 SMNVEV, per germline (reference sequence). The CDR3 has 15 residues. CDR3 loop: CASTLRASGRYEQYF. CDR3 coding DNA: TGTGCCAGCACCTTAAGGGCTAGCGGCCGTTACGAGCAGTACTTC.

This rearrangement joins TRBV13 to TRBJ1-2, with 7 bases fitting TRBD1. CDR3 length: 14 residues. The ends lost 4 bases at V and 4 bases at J; junction bases unmatched: 6. The germline V gene has CDR1 PRHDT and CDR2 FYEKMQ (reference sequence). The CDR3 here is CASSSNRGRYGYTF. The CDR3 nucleotides read TGTGCCAGCAGCTCCAACAGGGGCCGCTATGGCTACACCTTC.

The chain uses TRBV2 and TRBJ1-2; D perhaps matches TRBD1 (5 bases). Trimming stripped 7 bases from V and 4 bases from J, with 22 bases between. This CDR3 region has 16 residues. CDR1 and CDR2 from the germline V gene are SNHLY and FYNNEI. CDR3 DNA sequence: TGTGCCAGCACCGACGGGCGGGGGTTGGGGTTCTATGGCTACACCTTC. It specifies CASTDGRGLGFYGYTF.